This T cell receptor beta chain was retrieved from a study of beta chain features in type 1 diabetes. Donors contributed one heparinised blood draw apiece, averaging about 100 mL. CD4+ naive, central memory, regulatory and stem cell-like memory subsets were isolated by sorting on CD45RO/CCR7/CD25/CD127/CD95/CD27. Over 95% purity was reached by all sorted populations. With regard to this clone: Antigen: not known.

The investigators reverse transcribed all of the isolated RNA, so they sequenced expressed TCRB transcripts. Produced via immunoSEQ multiplex PCR; TCRdb's table is partial and in-frame only. The sample carries some 220,000 clones, about a tenth recorded once. General observations from the study: It was not settled here whether HLA type affects TCRB rearrangement.

With 6 bases removed from V and 5 bases from J, the gap between germline ends came to 16 bases. CDR3 length: 14 residues. Germline CDR1 reads SGHAT; CDR2 reads FQNNGV. The chain employs TRBV11-2 and TRBJ2-5; the D gene could be TRBD1 or TRBD2 (5 bases each). This sequence was found in a man between 18 and 35 years old in good health. Sequencing was performed on central memory CD4+ T cells from blood. CDR3 sequence (DNA): TGTGCCAGCAGTGGTATAAGGGGAGCGGAGACCCAGTACTTC. This gives the protein CASSGIRGAETQYF.